This T cell receptor beta chain comes out of a study of shared clonotypes between healthy human individuals. General study points: Shared clonotypes: 4.5% to 5% naive CD4, around 3.4% naive CD8, roughly 2.2% memory CD4, 0.4% memory CD8. Lower generation probabilities were found for non-shared clonotypes than for those shared by all four donors.

Into CD45RA+ naive and CD45RA-negative memory subsets, the CD4+ cells were split. In regard to this clone: The antigen remains unidentified.

The junction had 11 bases not matched to a gene; V was cut back by 5 bases and J by 10 bases. Germline V gene sequence: CDR1 SQVTM, CDR2 ANQGSEA. The CDR3 is 14 residues long. In the original analysis: Sequence data from immunoSEQ were junction-only and lacked quality scores; consequently, filtering differed. Profiled with immunoSEQ multiplex PCR; TCRdb holds only in-frame clones, not every one. V and J calls and clone size are those listed in that table; D and trimming were worked out from the DNA. The sample shows 330,000 or so clones, roughly 70% of them seen only once. The chain employs TRBV29-1 and TRBJ2-1; 10 bases fit TRBD2. This receptor was identified in a man in his thirties or forties in good health. Specimen: memory CD4+ T cells sorted from blood. The sample's subset: CD45RA-negative fraction. The CDR3 loop reads CSVPTSGVPEEQFF. CDR3 nucleotides: TGCAGCGTTCCCACTAGCGGGGTCCCGGAAGAGCAGTTCTTC.